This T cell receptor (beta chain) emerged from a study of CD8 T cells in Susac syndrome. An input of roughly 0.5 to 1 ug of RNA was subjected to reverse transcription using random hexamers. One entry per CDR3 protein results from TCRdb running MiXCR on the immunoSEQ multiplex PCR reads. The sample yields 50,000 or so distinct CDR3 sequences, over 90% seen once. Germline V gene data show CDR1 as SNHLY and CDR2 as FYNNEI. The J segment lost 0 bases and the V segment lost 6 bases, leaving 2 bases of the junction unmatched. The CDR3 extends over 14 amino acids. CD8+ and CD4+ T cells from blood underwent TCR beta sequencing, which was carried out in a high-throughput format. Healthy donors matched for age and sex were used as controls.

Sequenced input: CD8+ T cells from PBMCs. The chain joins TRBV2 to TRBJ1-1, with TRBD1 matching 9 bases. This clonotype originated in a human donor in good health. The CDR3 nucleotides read TGTGCCAGCAGGGGACAGGGCCTGAACACTGAAGCTTTCTTT. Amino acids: CASRGQGLNTEAFF.